The 2 T cell receptor beta chains presented below share a single source sample, sequenced in a study of cytomegalovirus exposure and HLA in healthy donors. With 60 Vbeta and 13 Jbeta primers, the PCR was carried out. The protocol was immunoSEQ multiplex PCR, while the TCRdb copy is restricted to in-frame clones and leaves out a portion. In the table there are 190,000 or so clones, around 83% of which are singletons. Sequencing was done on a sample of PBMCs. Every receptor here comes from a man aged 50-59 years in good health and CMV-seronegative.

The chain carries TRBV5-1 and TRBJ2-3, with 7 bases matching TRBD1. The CDR3 spans 15 residues. Germline CDR1 SGHRS, CDR2 YFSETQ. J gave up 2 bases and V 4 bases, and 7 bases lay outside the gene matches. The CDR3 DNA is TGCGCCAGCAGCCTGGGACAGCCCCTCACAGATACGCAGTATTTT. Amino acid sequence: CASSLGQPLTDTQYF. The full variable domain, its missing parts supplied by reference TRBV5-1 and TRBJ2-3, is KAGVTQTPRYLIKTRGQQVTLSCSPISGHRSVSWYQQTPGQGLQFLFEYFSETQRNKGNFPGRFSGRQFSNSRSEMNVSTLELGDSALYLCASSLGQPLTDTQYFGPGTRLTVL.

This clone was seen only a few times. V gene TRBV6-5 combines with J gene TRBJ2-7; TRBD2 matches at 10 bases. Germline V gives CDR1 MNHEY, CDR2 SVGAGI. This CDR3 is 15 amino acids long. Germline trimming cut 0 bases from V and 2 bases from J; bases unmatched to any gene: 1. CDR3 nucleotide sequence: TGTGCCAGCAGTTACTCTACTAGCGGGGCCTACGAGCAGTACTTC. Translating it yields CASSYSTSGAYEQYF.